This T cell receptor (beta chain) appears in the sequencing data of a study of neurological immune-mediated disorders. Study-level results: Expanded clones shared no CDR3 amino acid sequences across subjects, suggesting private repertoires in all groups.

Libraries used 2 million unsorted PBMCs kept frozen in RNAlater. This clonotype was detected many times. Its antigen is unidentified. The cDNA was synthesized by means of template-switch 5'RACE, which was carried out with 10-nucleotide random UMIs. Over 170 million TCR-beta sequences from 15-18 subjects came out of each sequencing run. TCRdb re-analysed the 5' RACE reads in MiXCR, keeping a single row per CDR3 protein. The sample has tens of thousands of distinct CDR3 sequences; approximately 17% are singletons. The sequencing input was PBMCs. This TCR was recovered from a woman between 40 and 55 years old in good health.

In DNA, the CDR3 is TGCGCCAGCAGCCAAGATCGATATGGGGCCCGGGAGCTGTTTTTT. It translates to CASSQDRYGARELFF. The chain has TRBV4-1 and TRBJ2-2, with D perhaps TRBD1 (5 bases). Trimming stripped 0 bases from V and 9 bases from J, with 14 bases between. The V gene's germline CDR1 is MGHRA and CDR2 YSYEKL. This CDR3 is built from 15 residues.